This entry describes one T cell receptor (beta chain). What antigen it recognizes has not been identified. Base qualities are missing; no much larger clone stands one base away. A distance of 12 bases separates the germline ends of V and J, which lose 1 base and 0 bases respectively. For CDR1 and CDR2, the germline V gene lists SQVTM and ANQGSEA. The CDR3 measures 15 amino acids from cysteine to phenylalanine. The retained sequence is limited to the CDR3, 45 bases, with the frame set at the first base. This sample was taken from a study of blood T cells in healthy people across ages (dated by TCRdb to between 2015 and 2017). About the full investigation: In model experiments, template switching captured about one uniquely barcoded TCR beta cDNA molecule for every two T cells. Using the same blood draw, the study looked at two additional independent replicas of 1 million unique cDNA reads for two donors, one aged 18 to 30 and the other aged 80 or older. The donors were divided into four age groups: young (average approximately 17 years), middle-aged (roughly 40), aged (about 61) and long-lived (roughly 82). To track age-related changes in TCR beta repertoire diversity, the study relied on deep sequencing normalized with unique cDNA molecular identifiers. To avoid experimental bias, donors of different ages were distributed randomly across sequencing lanes.

Systemically healthy Caucasian individuals from Russia, 39 in total and aged about 6 to 95 years, were included as donors. Each donor gave 8 to 10 milliliters of peripheral blood, collected into EDTA-treated Vacutainer tubes. Ficoll-Paque density-gradient centrifugation was used to isolate PBMCs, with at least 7 million per sample. Trizol reagent was used to extract total RNA from PBMCs, with at least 5 micrograms per sample. Naive CD45RAhigh/CD27high T cell percentages were measured by flow cytometry on a PBMC aliquot from every donor. Overall study outcomes, separate from this receptor: The percentage of naive T cells measured by flow cytometry correlated strongly with observed TCR beta diversity. Compared with the aged group, the long-lived group had more naive CD4+ T cells, fewer expanded clones and increased TCR diversity, suggesting age selection. Conclusive comparison of naive and antigen-experienced compartments was prevented by the profiling of bulk unsorted PBMCs. Observed TCR beta diversity per million T cells fell roughly linearly with age, and a significant reduction was already apparent by age roughly 40. Estimates of total diversity based on one million sequenced T cells were regarded as lower bounds and as underestimates. The CMV infection status of donors was not known, potentially confounding age-related changes in expanded clonotypes.

The library was built by means of 5' RACE. This sample was sequenced with an Illumina HiSeq 2500. A second PCR of roughly 6 to 12 cycles was run with a J-beta primer mix and a sample-barcoded 5' primer. Each TCR beta cDNA molecule received a unique molecular identifier from a template-switch 5' adaptor carrying 12 random nucleotides. Each sample yielded at least 2.5 million CDR3-containing paired-end reads. All of the RNA was converted into first-strand cDNA using the Mint cDNA synthesis kit, with a TRBC-specific oligonucleotide serving as the primer. Following uracil-DNA glycosylase treatment, a first 18-cycle PCR with universal primers M1SS and BC2_uni_R was performed on all cDNA. The paper's data handling went like this. For normalization, 1 million high-quality reads were randomly selected from each sample, with every read carrying a distinct molecular identifier. Instead of being binned into consensus sequences, reads that shared molecular identifiers were thrown out. MiTCR, with a Q25 quality threshold and the strictest error-elimination algorithm, was used for CDR3 identification, clonotype clustering and error correction. A nonparametric unseen species model with Euler transformation was used to estimate lower-bound total TCR beta diversity. The public reads were run again by TCRdb, first through fastp at Q25 and then through MiXCR, and only productive beta chains were kept. Each CDR3 protein appears once, grouped with its most common genes and DNA. The V and J calls shown here were made by TCRdb, not taken from the authors' results. The table for this sample lists roughly 1.4 million distinct CDR3 sequences; approximately 59% of them were counted only once. The top ten constitute about 6.7% of the sample.

Source material: blood. This sequence uses TRBV29-1 and TRBJ2-5; the D gene is not confidently resolved. This clonotype was sampled from a man aged 18 to 30 in good health. The DNA sequence is TGCAGCGTTGAAGCCACAGCGCCGTACCAAGAGACCCAGTACTTC. Its coded protein is CSVEATAPYQETQYF.